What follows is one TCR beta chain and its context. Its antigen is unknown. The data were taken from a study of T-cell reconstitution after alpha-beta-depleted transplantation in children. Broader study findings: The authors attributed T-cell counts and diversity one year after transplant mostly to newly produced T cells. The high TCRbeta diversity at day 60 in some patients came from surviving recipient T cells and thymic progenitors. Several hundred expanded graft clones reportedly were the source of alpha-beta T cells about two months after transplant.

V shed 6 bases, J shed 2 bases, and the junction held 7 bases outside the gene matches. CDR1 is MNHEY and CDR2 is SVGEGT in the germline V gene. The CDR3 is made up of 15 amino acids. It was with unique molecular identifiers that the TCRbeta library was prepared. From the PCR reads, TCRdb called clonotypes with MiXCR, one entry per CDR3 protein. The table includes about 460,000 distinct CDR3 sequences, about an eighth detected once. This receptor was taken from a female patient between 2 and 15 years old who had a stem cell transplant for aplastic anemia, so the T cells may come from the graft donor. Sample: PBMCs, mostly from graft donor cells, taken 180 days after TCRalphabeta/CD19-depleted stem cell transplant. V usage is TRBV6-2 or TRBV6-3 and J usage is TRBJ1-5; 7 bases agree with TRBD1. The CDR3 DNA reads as TGTGCCAGCAGGCGGAGGGGGCTTGGCAATCAGCCCCAGCATTTT. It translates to CASRRRGLGNQPQHF.